The next 21 T cell receptor beta chains were all read from a single sample in a study of regulatory T cells in long-lasting Graves disease. As for time point: newly diagnosed GD, antithyroid drugs for less than 3 months. With RNA extracted from PBMCs as input, the TCR library was made. Building of the TCR beta libraries involved iRepertoire HTBI primers and Arm-PCR of CDR3 regions. TCRdb recomputed calls from the multiplex PCR reads with MiXCR, one row per CDR3 protein. The data show about 440,000 distinct CDR3 sequences, under 15% seen once. These data were also filed under a second study, of T cells in Graves' hyperthyroidism and ophthalmopathy.

Sequences were derived from peripheral blood mononuclear cells (PBMCs), sampled at new diagnosis, from a patient treated with antithyroid drugs. The receptors were gathered from a woman in her thirties with Graves disease.

The J gene is TRBJ1-4, the V gene TRBV27, with TRBD1 matching over 7 bases. Trimming took 5 bases from V and 3 from J; bases not matched to a gene: 6. CDR1 and CDR2 from the germline V gene are MNHEY and SMNVEV (reference sequence). This CDR3 has 15 amino acids. The CDR3 bases are TGTGCCAGCAGTGCCGACAGGGCGGCTAATGAAAAACTGTTTTTT. Residues: CASSADRAANEKLFF.

This clonotype showed up many times. This sequence joins TRBV12-3 or TRBV12-4 and TRBJ2-2, with 8 bases fitting TRBD1. The CDR3 extends over 14 amino acids. With V trimmed by 7 bases and J by 6 bases, 7 bases remained unmatched. The CDR3 bases are TGTGCCAGCATCCAGGGGGCGCGGGCCGGGGAGCTGTTTTTT. Translated: CASIQGARAGELFF.

This clonotype came up a few times. It may be a read error: a sequence one base away is much more abundant. This sequence joins TRBV2 and TRBJ2-5, with a tentative D call TRBD2 (6 bases). V lost 3 bases and J 1 base, leaving 15 bases between the germline ends. Germline V gene sequence: CDR1 SNHLY, CDR2 FYNNEI. CDR3 length equals 16 residues. CDR3 loop: CASSDRPAGAQETQYF. The CDR3, as DNA: TGTGCCAGCAGTGATAGACCAGCGGGCGCCCAAGAGACCCAGTACTTC.

The chain employs TRBV18 and TRBJ2-3; 12 bases are a match to TRBD2. Germline V gene lookup returns CDR1 KGHSH and CDR2 LQKENI. The CDR3 runs to 20 residues. V lost 4 bases, J lost 0 bases, and 14 bases stayed unmatched. CDR3 DNA sequence: TGTGCCAGCTCACGATCCCCCCCTAGCGGGAGGGGATATAGCACAGATACGCAGTATTTT. Translation gives CASSRSPPSGRGYSTDTQYF. Using reference TRBV18 and TRBJ2-3 for the parts outside the CDR3, the full variable domain is NAGVMQNPRHLVRRRGQEARLRCSPMKGHSHVYWYRQLPEEGLKFMVYLQKENIIDESGMPKERFSAEFPKEGPSILRIQQVVRGDSAAYFCASSRSPPSGRGYSTDTQYFGPGTRLTVL.

Ten or more counts support this clonotype. This sequence joins TRBV30 and TRBJ2-7, with D tentatively TRBD1 (5 bases). Trimming pared 1 base from V and 3 bases from J, leaving 7 bases between. Per germline, CDR1 GTSNPN and CDR2 SVGIG (reference sequence). The CDR3 spans 12 residues. CDR3 coding DNA: TGTGCCTGGAGTGGGGGCCTCTACGAGCAGTACTTC. Its translation: CAWSGGLYEQYF. Filled out from reference TRBV30 and TRBJ2-7, the complete variable domain reads SQTIHQWPATLVQPVGSPLSLECTVEGTSNPNLYWYRQAAGRGLQLLFYSVGIGQISSEVPQNLSASRPQDRQFILSSKKLLLSDSGFYLCAWSGGLYEQYFGPGTRLTVT.

Ten or more counts support this clonotype. This chain joins TRBV20-1 and TRBJ2-1; D tentatively fits TRBD1 or TRBD2 (5 bases each). V was pared by 1 base and J by 7 bases, with 5 bases between. This CDR3 spans 11 amino acids. The germline gives CDR1 DFQATT, CDR2 SNEGSKA (reference sequence). The CDR3 here is CSARGGNEQFF. CDR3 in DNA: TGCAGTGCTAGAGGGGGGAATGAGCAGTTCTTC.

The gene calls are TRBV20-1 and TRBJ1-5; no definite D call. The CDR3 has 11 residues. Germline CDR1 DFQATT, CDR2 SNEGSKA (reference sequence). V lost 5 bases to trimming and J lost 6 bases, with 8 bases between them. CDR3 loop: CSAHSGQPQHF. The CDR3 DNA reads TGCAGTGCTCATAGCGGTCAGCCCCAGCATTTT.

The V call is TRBV6-2 or TRBV6-3, the J call TRBJ2-1, with 8 bases lining up with TRBD2. Losses at the gene ends were 4 bases for V and 5 bases for J; bases not matched to a gene: 13. The CDR3 has 17 residues. The germline V gene encodes CDR1 MNHEY and CDR2 SVGEGT. CDR3 sequence reads: CASSSPSEAGGNNEQFF. Here the CDR3 DNA reads TGTGCCAGCAGTTCCCCTAGCGAGGCGGGAGGAAACAATGAGCAGTTCTTC.

This clonotype was seen many times. The CDR3 is CASSPKAGTRFTDTQYF. CDR3 bases: TGCGCCAGCAGCCCCAAGGCTGGGACTAGATTCACAGATACGCAGTATTTT. This chain joins TRBV5-1 and TRBJ2-3; TRBD2 matches at 8 bases. The CDR3 consists of 17 residues. Germline CDR1 and CDR2: SGHRS and YFSETQ. The ends lost 4 bases at V and 2 bases at J; junction bases unmatched: 12.

The CDR3 DNA sequence: TGCGCCAGCACCCACGGACAGGGATGGAATGAGCAGTTCTTC. Residues: CASTHGQGWNEQFF. The V call is TRBV4-1, the J call TRBJ2-3, with 8 bases matching TRBD1. Near its end, the DNA agrees better with TRBJ2-1, so the J call may be wrong. Germline lookup yields CDR1 MGHRA and CDR2 YSYEKL. This CDR3 is 14 amino acids long.

This clonotype was observed many times. The chain carries TRBV18 and TRBJ1-1; 8 bases agree with TRBD1. Germline values: CDR1 KGHSH, CDR2 LQKENI. CDR3 length equals 16 residues. Trimming took 3 bases from V and 0 from J; bases not matched to a gene: 6. In DNA, the CDR3 is TGTGCCAGCTCACCTAACAGGGGGGTCATGAACACTGAAGCTTTCTTT. It translates to CASSPNRGVMNTEAFF.

The sample holds a few counts of this clonotype. The chain uses TRBV7-6 and TRBJ2-6, with D perhaps matching TRBD1 (6 bases). The CDR3 runs 18 residues. V was clipped by 2 bases and J by 1 base, with 15 bases between them. Per the germline V gene, CDR1 is SGHVS and CDR2 is FNYEAQ. In DNA, the CDR3 is TGTGCCAGCAGCTTAAGAGCTCCAGGGGAATCTGGGGCCAACGTCCTGACTTTC. Encoded protein: CASSLRAPGESGANVLTF.

In its sample, this clonotype was seen many times. The rearrangement uses TRBV7-2 and TRBJ1-5, with TRBD1 matching 7 bases. The CDR3 totals 16 residues. Germline CDR1 is SGHTA and CDR2 is FQGNSA. Trimming cost V 1 base and J 0 bases; bases outside gene matches: 3. CDR3 sequence: CASSLGGTVSNQPQHF. CDR3 nucleotides: TGTGCCAGCAGCTTAGGGGGGACAGTTAGCAATCAGCCCCAGCATTTT.

Many counts were recorded for this clonotype. The chain has TRBV2 and TRBJ2-5, with 13 bases fitting TRBD2. J was trimmed by 1 base and V by 5 bases; bases with no gene match: 13. The CDR3 spans 19 residues. The germline gives CDR1 SNHLY, CDR2 FYNNEI. The CDR3 here is CASSHLRLAGGPVQETQYF. The CDR3 nucleotides read TGTGCCAGCAGTCACCTTAGACTAGCGGGAGGCCCCGTCCAAGAGACCCAGTACTTC.

The table lists this clonotype with many counts. This chain connects TRBV7-3 to TRBJ2-1; possibly TRBD1 or TRBD2 for D (5 bases each). The V end was cut by 5 bases, the J end by 11 bases, with 28 bases between. The V gene's germline CDR1 is SGHTA and CDR2 FQGTGA. CDR3 length equals 17 residues. The CDR3 sequence: CASSPLSEEGPGRKQFF. For the CDR3, the DNA is TGTGCCAGCAGCCCCCTCAGCGAGGAAGGGCCGGGGCGTAAGCAGTTCTTC. Together with reference TRBV7-3 and TRBJ2-1, the CDR3 gives the full variable domain: GAGVSQTPSNKVTEKGKYVELRCDPISGHTALYWYRQSLGQGPEFLIYFQGTGAADDSGLPNDRFFAVRPEGSVSTLKIQRTERGDSAVYLCASSPLSEEGPGRKQFFGPGTRLTVL.

This rearrangement joins TRBV20-1 to TRBJ2-1; 12 bases are shared with TRBD2. Germline V gives CDR1 DFQATT, CDR2 SNEGSKA (reference sequence). V trimming: 5 bases; J trimming: 8 bases; junction bases outside the gene matches: 4. The CDR3 contains 13 residues. The CDR3, as DNA: TGCAGTGCTCTAGCGGGAGGGCCCGATGAGCAGTTCTTC. This translates into CSALAGGPDEQFF.

This clonotype appeared many times. V gene TRBV7-9 combines with J gene TRBJ2-7; D ambiguous. Germline assignment: CDR1 SEHNR and CDR2 FQNEAQ (reference sequence). This CDR3 is built from 12 residues. Trimming removed 2 bases at V and 3 bases at J, with 5 bases between. The CDR3 sequence: CASSLISYEQYF. In DNA form, the CDR3 reads TGTGCCAGCAGCTTAATAAGCTACGAGCAGTACTTC.

Many counts were recorded for this clonotype. V gene TRBV11-3 combines with J gene TRBJ1-1; D is unclear. Trimming removed 5 bases from V and 2 bases from J, with 15 bases in between. This CDR3 comprises 15 residues. Germline lookup yields CDR1 SGHNT and CDR2 YENEEA. The CDR3 sequence is CASSAREKKNTEAFF. The CDR3 DNA reads as TGTGCCAGCAGCGCCCGGGAAAAAAAAAACACTGAAGCTTTCTTT.

There are many counts of this clonotype. The rearrangement links TRBV12-3 or TRBV12-4 to TRBJ1-2; 7 positions match TRBD1. The CDR3 sequence is 13 residues long. V shed 6 bases and J 4 bases; nucleotides not matched to a gene: 5. The CDR3 reads CASRMGQLYGYTF. The DNA for the CDR3 is TGTGCCAGCAGAATGGGACAGCTCTATGGCTACACCTTC.

This clonotype was recorded many times. The rearrangement uses TRBV6-1 and TRBJ2-1; D unclear. The CDR3 extends over 12 amino acids. CDR1 and CDR2 from the germline V gene are MNHNS and SASEGT. Trimming took off 7 bases at V and 7 bases at J, with 11 bases between the two ends. CDR3 protein: CASNFLWNEQFF. The CDR3, as DNA: TGTGCCAGCAACTTCCTTTGGAATGAGCAGTTCTTC.

This rearrangement joins TRBV7-9 to TRBJ1-1, with D tentatively TRBD1 (5 bases). Germline assignment: CDR1 SEHNR and CDR2 FQNEAQ (reference sequence). V was cut by 2 bases and J by 0 bases, with 19 bases left in between. The CDR3 has 18 residues. CDR3 sequence (DNA): TGTGCCAGCAGCTTATCCGCCGGGGGGACGGCGATGAACACTGAAGCTTTCTTT. This sequence encodes CASSLSAGGTAMNTEAFF.